The clone carrying this TCR beta chain was picked up one time. Other DNA sequences within the sample encode an identical CDR3. This table comes from immunoSEQ multiplex PCR, and its TCRdb copy is limited to in-frame clones, with some not included. The table includes fewer than 300,000 clones, 86% detected once. Trimming removed 0 bases at V and 5 bases at J, with 8 bases between. The CDR3 is 13 amino acids. Germline-derived CDR1 and CDR2 are SGHKS and YYEKEE (reference sequence). These data belong to a study of blood T cell repertoires in COVID-19. The V and J genes are TRBV5-5 and TRBJ1-1; weak D call: TRBD1 (5 bases). This receptor was identified in a man in his late teens or twenties who had recovered from COVID-19. The source material was PBMCs or T cells enriched from blood (not recorded which). CDR3 bases: TGTGCCAGCAGCTTGGGTAGGGGAACTGAAGCTTTCTTT. This encodes CASSLGRGTEAFF.